This T cell receptor beta chain was recovered during a study of blood T cell repertoires in COVID-19. Across the study: In each case, the material was cDNA or gDNA derived from T cells, B-cell-depleted T cells, or PBMCs.

Under the authors' procedure: For nucleated cells, counts were estimated from reference gene primer amplification. Assay used: immunoSEQ multiplex PCR; TCRdb lists only in-frame clones, some missing. That table furnishes V, J and clone size, whereas the DNA furnished D and trimming. The sample includes roughly 120,000 clones, approximately 84% of them seen just once. Germline CDR1 is MGHRA and CDR2 is YSYEKL. The V and J ends lost 4 bases and 7 bases respectively, with 14 bases between them. CDR3 length: 14 amino acids. V gene TRBV4-1 combines with J gene TRBJ1-5; the D is unclear. Sequences were obtained from peripheral blood. This TCR derives from a woman aged 50 to 60 with acute or convalescent COVID-19. DNA of the CDR3: TGCGCCAGCAGCCCGGACTCCCAAGGGCAGCCCCAGCATTTT. This codes for CASSPDSQGQPQHF.